This T cell receptor beta chain derives from a study of cytomegalovirus exposure and HLA in healthy donors. The V and J ends lost 3 bases and 4 bases, in that order; junction bases with no gene match: 3. The CDR3 is 13 amino acids. Germline V lookup: CDR1 SGHRS, CDR2 YFSETQ. It was healthy bone marrow donors who served as donors. General study results and limits: Associated with cytomegalovirus, according to the listing, were 150 to 200 TCR beta chains. Most TCR beta V segments were productive about 90% or about 30% of the time in an earlier analysis.

On this clone itself: Its target is not known. Other DNA sequences of this sample code for an identical CDR3.

The PCR employed 60 Vbeta primers together with 13 Jbeta primers. Profiling relied on immunoSEQ multiplex PCR, and the TCRdb table lists in-frame clones only, not all of them. The profile shows approximately 100,000 clones, roughly 71% of them singletons. The chain has TRBV5-1 and TRBJ1-2, with TRBD1 matching 7 bases. The sequencing input was PBMCs. This clonotype was sampled from a woman aged 40 to 49 in good health and CMV-seronegative. The CDR3 spells CASSSGTAYGYTF. Written as DNA, the CDR3 is TGCGCCAGCAGCTCCGGGACAGCCTATGGCTACACCTTC.